This T cell receptor (beta chain) was sequenced during a study of blood T cell repertoires in COVID-19. Trimming shortened V by 4 bases and J by 2 bases, and 18 bases separated the two germline ends. The CDR3 contains 17 residues. Per germline, CDR1 SGHVS and CDR2 FQNEAQ. Authors' data handling: For nucleated cells, counts were estimated from reference gene primer amplification. The protocol was immunoSEQ multiplex PCR, while the TCRdb copy is restricted to in-frame clones and leaves out a portion. Clone size and the V and J calls come from that table; the DNA yielded D and trimming. The repertoire consists of 120,000 to 150,000 clones, with 85% to 90% occurring once and the leading ten covering about an eighth.

The V call is TRBV7-8, the J call TRBJ2-1, with no clear D. This sequence was found in a man between 18 and 35 years old with COVID-19, enrolled during active disease. Sequencing was performed on peripheral blood. The CDR3 DNA reads TGTGCCAGCAGCTCGAAAATATTGGCAGTTACCTACAATGAGCAGTTCTTC. Translation gives CASSSKILAVTYNEQFF.